This T cell receptor beta chain was found in a study of CD8 T cells in ankylosing spondylitis. Study-level results: What appeared characteristic of ankylosing spondylitis blood was a TCR beta motif of fewer than ten highly homologous variants.

Notes on this clonotype: Its antigen is unidentified.

TCRdb re-called the 5' RACE reads through MiXCR, storing one row per CDR3 protein. Of 300,000 to 400,000 distinct CDR3 sequences listed, about 22% are singletons. The sequence derives from a male donor with ankylosing spondylitis. The material sequenced was blood, either unsorted or a sorted T cell fraction (not recorded which).

CDR3 residues: CASSHPGAYEDNEQFF. CDR3 nucleotide sequence: TGTGCCAGCAGCCACCCCGGGGCGTATGAAGACAATGAGCAGTTCTTC. The V gene is TRBV12-3 or TRBV12-4, the J gene TRBJ2-1; D may match TRBD1 or TRBD2 (5 bases each). Deletions cut 6 bases from V and 5 bases from J, with 20 bases between. CDR3 length: 16 amino acids.